This T cell receptor beta chain derives from a study of radiation and T cells in renal cell carcinoma. Study-wide results and limits: In blood, top tumor clones expanded by 2 weeks, shrinking by 4. No pretreatment tumor biopsies were available for baseline clonotypes.

Clones were read by immunoSEQ multiplex PCR, and TCRdb kept only the in-frame ones, dropping some. The profile shows some 95,000 clones, 86% of them singletons. As to time point: baseline pretreatment blood. The treatment: 15 Gy SBRT to primary tumor, nephrectomy 4 weeks later. Serial blood draws occurred at baseline and 2 and 4 weeks post-SBRT. Clear cell pathology was present in this patient's renal cell carcinoma. With V trimmed by 7 bases and J by 4 bases, 3 bases remained unmatched. From germline, CDR1 is SQVTM and CDR2 ANQGSEA. CDR3 length equals 12 residues. Comment on this clone: What it recognizes is unknown.

This TCR was sampled from a man aged 50 or older with renal cell carcinoma. This specimen consisted of blood, obtained from a patient whose treatment included radiotherapy and nephrectomy. The chain carries TRBV29-1 and TRBJ2-7, with 11 nucleotides matching TRBD2. The chain's CDR3 is CSASSGRYEQYF. In DNA form, the CDR3 reads TGCAGCGCGTCTAGCGGGAGGTACGAGCAGTACTTC.